The 29 T cell receptor beta chains listed next were all sequenced from one sample in a study of OX40 agonist ivuxolimab in advanced cancers. Assay: immunoSEQ multiplex PCR; the TCRdb copy retains only in-frame clones and omits some. This sample has about 20,000 clones, with 75% to 85% found just once. Sequenced here: CD4+ or CD8+ T cells sorted from blood, sampled in a trial of the OX40 agonist ivuxolimab. These receptors all stem from an adult with an advanced solid tumor such as melanoma, head and neck, liver or kidney cancer.

The J gene is TRBJ1-5, the V gene TRBV19; D is uncertain. V was trimmed by 1 base and J by 7 bases, leaving 5 bases between them. CDR3 length equals 12 residues. CDR1 is LNHDA and CDR2 is SQIVND in the germline V gene (reference sequence). CDR3 residues: CASSIVGQPQHF. The DNA for the CDR3 is TGTGCCAGTAGTATAGTGGGGCAGCCCCAGCATTTT. Full variable domain (outside the CDR3, taken from reference TRBV19 and TRBJ1-5): DGGITQSPKYLFRKEGQNVTLSCEQNLNHDAMYWYRQDPGQGLRLIYYSQIVNDFQKGDIAEGYSVSREKKESFPLTVTSAQKNPTAFYLCASSIVGQPQHFGDGTRLSIL.

The V call is TRBV4-1, the J call TRBJ2-2; D not resolved. Trimming stripped 0 bases from V and 0 bases from J, with 11 bases between. Germline CDR1 reads MGHRA; CDR2 reads YSYEKL. The CDR3 covers 17 residues. The CDR3 nucleotides read TGCGCCAGCAGCCAAGAAAACAGTTTCGCGAACACCGGGGAGCTGTTTTTT. Amino acids: CASSQENSFANTGELFF.

The chain employs TRBV15 and TRBJ2-1, with a possible D match to TRBD1 (6 bases). Trimming cost V 0 bases and J 8 bases, with 14 bases left between them. The CDR3 totals 15 residues. In germline, CDR1 is LNHNV, CDR2 YYDKDF (reference sequence). CDR3: CATSRDRGRGDEQFF. In DNA form, the CDR3 reads TGTGCCACCAGCAGAGATAGGGGCAGGGGCGATGAGCAGTTCTTC.

This rearrangement joins TRBV7-9 to TRBJ1-2; perhaps TRBD1 as D (6 bases). Trimming cost V 4 bases and J 5 bases, with 17 bases left between them. Germline V lookup: CDR1 SEHNR, CDR2 FQNEAQ (reference sequence). CDR3 size: 15 residues. The CDR3 loop reads CASSSTGGTNYGYTF. The DNA for the CDR3 is TGTGCCAGCAGCTCAACTGGGGGGACAAATTATGGCTACACCTTC.

The chain uses TRBV27 and TRBJ2-3; possible D gene TRBD2, 6 bases. This CDR3 has 13 residues. V was cut by 5 bases and J by 6 bases, with 12 bases left in between. In germline, CDR1 is MNHEY, CDR2 SMNVEV (reference sequence). CDR3 in DNA: TGTGCCAGCAGTCCCCTCCTAGCGGATACGCAGTATTTT. Its protein product is CASSPLLADTQYF.

V is TRBV9 and J is TRBJ1-3, with D perhaps matching TRBD1 (5 bases). CDR1 and CDR2 (germline): SGDLS, YYNGEE. This CDR3 has 15 amino acids. V lost 3 bases to trimming and J lost 0 bases, with 10 bases between them. In DNA form, the CDR3 reads TGTGCCAGCAGCGCCACGGACATCTCTGGAAACACCATATATTTT. Its protein is CASSATDISGNTIYF.

Only a few counts were recorded for this clone. The chain is built from TRBV28 and TRBJ1-5; D may be TRBD1 (5 bases). Deletions cut 4 bases from V and 7 bases from J, with 14 bases between. The CDR3 contains 14 residues. The germline V gene encodes CDR1 MDHEN and CDR2 SYDVKM. The CDR3 coding sequence is TGTGCCAGCAGTTCCCGTGGACACGCACAGCCCCAGCATTTT. This encodes CASSSRGHAQPQHF.

The V call is TRBV13, the J call TRBJ2-1, with 12 bases matching TRBD2. The CDR3 is made up of 16 amino acids. J was trimmed by 4 bases and V by 2 bases; bases with no gene match: 3. CDR1 PRHDT and CDR2 FYEKMQ come from the germline V gene (reference sequence). The chain's CDR3 is CASSLKTSGRYNEQFF. The CDR3 DNA reads as TGTGCCAGCAGCTTAAAGACTAGCGGGAGATACAATGAGCAGTTCTTC.

The gene calls are TRBV6-5 and TRBJ2-2; D tentatively fits TRBD1 or TRBD2 (6 bases each). V was cut by 8 bases and J by 4 bases, with 17 bases left in between. Germline CDR1 MNHEY, CDR2 SVGAGI. The CDR3 is 15 residues long. The CDR3 reads CASRPGALSTGELFF. The CDR3 DNA is TGTGCCAGCCGTCCGGGGGCCTTGAGCACCGGGGAGCTGTTTTTT.

The chain couples TRBV27 to TRBJ2-7, with D perhaps matching TRBD1 or TRBD2 (5 bases each). In germline, CDR1 is MNHEY, CDR2 SMNVEV (reference sequence). The CDR3 is made up of 14 amino acids. The ends were cut back, 5 bases at V and 7 bases at J, with 18 bases in the middle. The CDR3 coding sequence is TGTGCCAGCAGTCCCCGGTTGGGGGTGGGAGAGCAGTACTTC. Amino acids: CASSPRLGVGEQYF.

The count of this clone is one. V and J are TRBV9 and TRBJ1-3, with 8 bases lining up with TRBD1. CDR1 and CDR2 (germline): SGDLS, YYNGEE. V lost 4 bases to trimming and J lost 4 bases; unmatched junction nucleotides: 10. The CDR3 has 16 amino acids. For the CDR3, the DNA is TGTGCCAGCAGCCTCCCGCCGACAGGGGAAGGAAACACCATATATTTT. This gives the protein CASSLPPTGEGNTIYF.

This clone was observed a few times. V and J are TRBV30 and TRBJ1-5; possibly TRBD1 for D (5 bases). The CDR3 is 13 residues long. The germline V gene encodes CDR1 GTSNPN and CDR2 SVGIG (reference sequence). V was pared by 5 bases and J by 4 bases, with 12 bases between. CDR3 DNA sequence: TGTGCCTGGGCCCTGGGGGGGAATCAGCCCCAGCATTTT. Amino acid sequence: CAWALGGNQPQHF.

This clone has just one count. The chain combines TRBV10-1 with TRBJ1-1; 7 positions agree with TRBD1. The J segment lost 1 base and the V segment lost 6 bases, leaving 17 bases of the junction unmatched. CDR1 is WNHNN, CDR2 SYGVQD, per germline (reference sequence). The CDR3 is made up of 18 amino acids. In DNA, the CDR3 is TGCGCCAGCAGGCCAGCGAGCGTGGGACAGTCAAAGAACACTGAAGCTTTCTTT. This codes for CASRPASVGQSKNTEAFF.

The rearrangement joins TRBV6-4 to TRBJ2-1, with TRBD2 matching over 7 bases. The germline gives CDR1 MRHNA, CDR2 SNTAGT. The trim removed 0 bases at V and 9 bases at J, leaving 5 bases unmatched. The CDR3 has 14 residues. The CDR3 sequence: CASSDSAGVSEQFF. Here the CDR3 DNA reads TGTGCCAGCAGTGACTCGGCGGGGGTCAGTGAGCAGTTCTTC.

V and J are TRBV6-6 and TRBJ1-1, with TRBD1 as a possible D gene (5 bases). V gave up 7 bases and J gave up 4 bases, with 13 bases separating them. This CDR3 has 13 residues. The germline V gene has CDR1 MNHNY and CDR2 SVGAGI (reference sequence). The CDR3 spells CASNTGRGTEAFF. The CDR3 nucleotides are TGTGCCAGCAACACCGGGAGGGGCACTGAAGCTTTCTTT.

The rearrangement uses TRBV10-1 and TRBJ2-7; a possible D gene is TRBD2 (6 bases). The CDR3 extends over 13 amino acids. Germline V gives CDR1 WNHNN, CDR2 SYGVQD (reference sequence). V was pared by 2 bases and J by 6 bases, with 11 bases between. The CDR3 DNA reads TGCGCCAGCAGTGAGCACCGGAGGGGCGAGCAGTACTTC. As protein: CASSEHRRGEQYF.

The chain combines TRBV5-1 with TRBJ2-2; no clear D gene. Germline assignment: CDR1 SGHRS and CDR2 YFSETQ. Between the trimmed V and J ends, which lost 4 bases and 1 base, there was a span of 14 bases. The CDR3 runs 16 residues. CDR3 in amino acids: CASSPSRTRNTGELFF. CDR3 sequence (DNA): TGCGCCAGCAGCCCCTCCCGGACGAGGAACACCGGGGAGCTGTTTTTT.

This chain connects TRBV2 to TRBJ1-1; D is possibly TRBD1 (5 bases). Germline V gene data show CDR1 as SNHLY and CDR2 as FYNNEI. The V end was cut by 3 bases, the J end by 0 bases, with 5 bases between. The CDR3 is made up of 13 amino acids. The CDR3 region is CASSETVNTEAFF. The CDR3 nucleotides are TGTGCCAGCAGTGAGACAGTGAACACTGAAGCTTTCTTT.

The J gene is TRBJ2-1, the V gene TRBV5-1; D is ambiguous. V lost 4 bases and J lost 9, with 11 bases in between. Germline V CDR1 and CDR2: SGHRS, YFSETQ. This CDR3 spans 12 amino acids. This CDR3 is CASSPGSVEQFF. The DNA of the CDR3 is TGCGCCAGCAGCCCGGGTTCGGTTGAGCAGTTCTTC.

The J gene is TRBJ2-5, the V gene TRBV29-1; D is possibly TRBD1 (6 bases). With 2 bases removed from V and 1 base from J, the gap between germline ends came to 17 bases. Germline-derived CDR1 and CDR2 are SQVTM and ANQGSEA. The CDR3 has 16 residues. DNA of the CDR3: TGCAGCGTTGAACTTCCACGACAGGCCGCCCAAGAGACCCAGTACTTC. It yields the protein CSVELPRQAAQETQYF. Full variable domain (missing parts from reference TRBV29-1 and TRBJ2-5): SAVISQKPSRDICQRGTSLTIQCQVDSQVTMMFWYRQQPGQSLTLIATANQGSEATYESGFVIDKFPISRPNLTFSTLTVSNMSPEDSSIYLCSVELPRQAAQETQYFGPGTRLLVL.

The chain uses TRBV5-1 and TRBJ1-4; D unresolved. Per germline, CDR1 SGHRS and CDR2 YFSETQ. CDR3 length: 17 residues. V shed 4 bases and J shed 0 bases, with 16 bases lying between them. The CDR3: CASSPLPLDTTNEKLFF. The CDR3 DNA follows: TGCGCCAGCAGCCCCCTCCCTCTGGATACAACTAATGAAAAACTGTTTTTT.

This clone was seen a handful of times. The chain is built from TRBV29-1 and TRBJ2-7, with TRBD1 matching over 7 bases. The CDR3 totals 15 residues. V lost 0 bases and J lost 5; bases outside the gene matches: 10. The germline V gene encodes CDR1 SQVTM and CDR2 ANQGSEA. This CDR3 is CSVEDGDRDFHEQYF. The CDR3 DNA follows: TGCAGCGTTGAAGACGGAGACAGGGATTTCCACGAGCAGTACTTC.

The chain uses TRBV27 and TRBJ2-7; D unresolved. Germline V gives CDR1 MNHEY, CDR2 SMNVEV (reference sequence). This CDR3 comprises 12 residues. V was trimmed by 6 bases and J by 2 bases, leaving 8 bases between them. The CDR3 DNA reads TGTGCCAGCAGGGGAATGGCCTACGAGCAGTACTTC. This gives the protein CASRGMAYEQYF.

The genes are TRBV6-6 and TRBJ2-1, with D maybe TRBD2 (5 bases). The CDR3 extends over 11 amino acids. Germline CDR1 is MNHNY and CDR2 is SVGAGI (reference sequence). The ends were cut back, 11 bases at V and 4 bases at J, with 9 bases in the middle. CDR3: CAATGYNEQFF. The CDR3, as DNA: TGTGCCGCGACGGGGTACAATGAGCAGTTCTTC.

J is TRBJ1-1 and V is TRBV2, with D perhaps TRBD1 (6 bases). The CDR3 covers 12 residues. Trimming pared 4 bases from V and 5 bases from J, leaving 8 bases between. Germline V gene lookup returns CDR1 SNHLY and CDR2 FYNNEI. The DNA for the CDR3 is TGTGCCAGCAGTGCGAGGGGGACTGAAGCTTTCTTT. Its protein product is CASSARGTEAFF.

The rearrangement links TRBV27 to TRBJ1-2; D unclear. This CDR3 comprises 12 residues. Germline lookup yields CDR1 MNHEY and CDR2 SMNVEV (reference sequence). Deletions cut 6 bases from V and 6 bases from J, with 11 bases between. The CDR3 coding sequence is TGTGCCAGCAGACATTACGGGGATGGCTACACCTTC. It yields the protein CASRHYGDGYTF.

This chain uses TRBV9 with TRBJ1-1; no firm D call. V was cut by 0 bases and J by 0 bases, with 6 bases left in between. The CDR3 consists of 14 residues. Germline assignment: CDR1 SGDLS and CDR2 YYNGEE. The CDR3 protein is CASSVEHLNTEAFF. In nucleotides, the CDR3 is TGTGCCAGCAGCGTAGAACATTTGAACACTGAAGCTTTCTTT.

This clone was observed a single time. J is TRBJ2-7 and V is TRBV6-1; 7 bases are shared with TRBD1. Trimming cost V 4 bases and J 3 bases; bases outside gene matches: 9. The germline V gene has CDR1 MNHNS and CDR2 SASEGT. CDR3 length: 15 amino acids. The CDR3: CASSVEGQVYYEQYF. Here the CDR3 DNA reads TGTGCCAGCAGTGTAGAAGGACAGGTATACTACGAGCAGTACTTC.

This clone was recorded a few times. The chain couples TRBV6-5 to TRBJ2-1; TRBD2 aligns across 9 bases. The CDR3 extends over 16 amino acids. V lost 2 bases to trimming and J lost 7 bases; unmatched junction nucleotides: 9. CDR1 and CDR2 from the germline V gene are MNHEY and SVGAGI. The CDR3 sequence is CASSYRSSGISNEQFF. The CDR3 DNA reads TGTGCCAGCAGTTACCGGTCTAGCGGGATATCGAATGAGCAGTTCTTC.